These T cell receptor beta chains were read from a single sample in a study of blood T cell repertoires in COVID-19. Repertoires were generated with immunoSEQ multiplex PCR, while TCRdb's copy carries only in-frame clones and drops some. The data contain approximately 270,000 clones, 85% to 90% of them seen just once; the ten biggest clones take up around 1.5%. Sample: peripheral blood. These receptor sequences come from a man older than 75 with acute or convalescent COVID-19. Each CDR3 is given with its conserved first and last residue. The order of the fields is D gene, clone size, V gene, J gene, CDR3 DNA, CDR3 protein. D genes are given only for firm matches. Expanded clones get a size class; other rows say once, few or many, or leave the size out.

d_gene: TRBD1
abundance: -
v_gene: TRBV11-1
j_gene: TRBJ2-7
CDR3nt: TGTGCCAGCAGCGCCCGTCCGACAGGGGCCTACGAGCAGTACTTC
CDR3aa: CASSARPTGAYEQYF

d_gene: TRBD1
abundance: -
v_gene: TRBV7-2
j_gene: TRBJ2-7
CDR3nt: TGTGCCAGCAGCCCCCCGCGGACAGGGCTGGGCGAGCAGTACTTC
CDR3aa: CASSPPRTGLGEQYF

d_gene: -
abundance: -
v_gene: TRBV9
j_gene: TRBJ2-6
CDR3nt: TGTGCCAGCAGCGTAGCAGGTACTGGGGCCAACGTCCTGACTTTC
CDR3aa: CASSVAGTGANVLTF

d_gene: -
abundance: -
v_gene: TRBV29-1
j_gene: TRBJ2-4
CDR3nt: TGCAGCGTTGAAGATCAGGCTAAAAACATTCAGTACTTC
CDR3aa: CSVEDQAKNIQYF

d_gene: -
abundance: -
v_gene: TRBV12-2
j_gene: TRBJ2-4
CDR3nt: TGTGCAAGTCCGCTCGGGGGAACCAAAAACATTCAGTACTTC
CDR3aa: CASPLGGTKNIQYF

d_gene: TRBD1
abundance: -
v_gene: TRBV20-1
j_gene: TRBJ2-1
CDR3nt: TGCAGTGCTAGTGGGGACAGGGACTACAATGAGCAGTTCTTC
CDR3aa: CSASGDRDYNEQFF

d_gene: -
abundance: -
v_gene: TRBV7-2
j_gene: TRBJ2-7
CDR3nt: TGTGCCAGCAGCCCTGGAGGGGACAGCTACTACGAGCAGTACTTC
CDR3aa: CASSPGGDSYYEQYF

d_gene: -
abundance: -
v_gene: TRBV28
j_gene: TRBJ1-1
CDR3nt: TGTGCCAGCAGTTTAGCACAGAACACTGAAGCTTTCTTT
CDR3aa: CASSLAQNTEAFF

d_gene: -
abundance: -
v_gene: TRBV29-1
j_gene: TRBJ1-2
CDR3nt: TGCAGCGTTGCCGGGGATGGCTACACCTTC
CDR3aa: CSVAGDGYTF

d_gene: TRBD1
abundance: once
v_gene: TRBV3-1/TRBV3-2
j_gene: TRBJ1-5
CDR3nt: TGTGCCAGCAGCCCGGCGGGGACAGGAAGTAGCAATCAGCCCCAGCATTTT
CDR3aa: CASSPAGTGSSNQPQHF

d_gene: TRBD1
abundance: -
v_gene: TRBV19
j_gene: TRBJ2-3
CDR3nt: TGTGCCAGTACCGCCGGGACAGTGGATACAGATACGCAGTATTTT
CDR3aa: CASTAGTVDTDTQYF

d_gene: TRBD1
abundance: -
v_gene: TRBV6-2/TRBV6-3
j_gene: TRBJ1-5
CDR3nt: TGTGCCAGCAGTTACAGGGGACAGGGCTGGCAGCCCCAGCATTTT
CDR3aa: CASSYRGQGWQPQHF

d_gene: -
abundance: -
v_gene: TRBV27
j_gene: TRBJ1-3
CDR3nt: TGTGCCAGCAGTTCCCTGGAGGCGGGAAACACCATATATTTT
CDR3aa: CASSSLEAGNTIYF

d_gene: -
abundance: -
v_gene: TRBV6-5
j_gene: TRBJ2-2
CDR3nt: TGTGCCAGCAGTCCGGCGGGGTCCGGGGAGCTGTTTTTT
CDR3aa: CASSPAGSGELFF

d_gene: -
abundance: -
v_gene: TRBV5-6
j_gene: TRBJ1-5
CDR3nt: TGTGCCAGCAGCCGGACAGCCAATCAGCCCCAGCATTTT
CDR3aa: CASSRTANQPQHF

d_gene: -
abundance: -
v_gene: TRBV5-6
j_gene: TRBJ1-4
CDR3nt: TGTGCCAGCACCCGCGGTGGACTTGATGAAAAACTGTTTTTT
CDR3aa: CASTRGGLDEKLFF

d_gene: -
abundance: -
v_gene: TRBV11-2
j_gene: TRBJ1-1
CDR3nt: TGTGCCAGCAGCTTAGGGTTCGGGGTGACGAACACTGAAGCTTTCTTT
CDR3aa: CASSLGFGVTNTEAFF

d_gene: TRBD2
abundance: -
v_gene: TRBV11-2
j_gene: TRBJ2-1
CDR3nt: TGTGCCAGCAGCTTGGGACTAGCGGCCTACAATGAGCAGTTCTTC
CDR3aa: CASSLGLAAYNEQFF

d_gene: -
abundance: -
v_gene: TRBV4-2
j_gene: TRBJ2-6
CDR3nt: TGTGCCAGCAGCCAAGATCAGGGCGGGGCCCCCTCTGGGGCCAACGTCCTGACTTTC
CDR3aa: CASSQDQGGAPSGANVLTF

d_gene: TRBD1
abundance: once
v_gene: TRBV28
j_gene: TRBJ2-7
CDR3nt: TGTGCCAGCAGTTCCGGGACAGCTATTTGGGAGCAGTACTTC
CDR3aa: CASSSGTAIWEQYF

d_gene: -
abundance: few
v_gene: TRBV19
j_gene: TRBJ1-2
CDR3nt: TGTGCCAGTAGTATAGGGCAATCCCCCTATGGCTACACCTTC
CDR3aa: CASSIGQSPYGYTF

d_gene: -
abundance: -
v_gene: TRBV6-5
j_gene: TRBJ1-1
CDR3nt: TGTGCCAGCAGTCCCAGGGGCCCGAACACTGAAGCTTTCTTT
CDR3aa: CASSPRGPNTEAFF

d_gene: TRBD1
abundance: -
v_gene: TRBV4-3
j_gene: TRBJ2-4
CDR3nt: TGCGCCAGCAGCTCTTCGTGGGGACAGGGAGCCAAAAACATTCAGTACTTC
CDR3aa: CASSSSWGQGAKNIQYF

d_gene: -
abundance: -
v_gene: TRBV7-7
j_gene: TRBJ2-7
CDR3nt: TGTGCTAGCAGCCCCGAGGTAGAGCAGTACTTC
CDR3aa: CASSPEVEQYF

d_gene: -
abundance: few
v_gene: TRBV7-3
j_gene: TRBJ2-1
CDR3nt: TGTGCCAGCAGCTTAAATAGATTAGCCAATGAGCAGTTCTTC
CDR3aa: CASSLNRLANEQFF

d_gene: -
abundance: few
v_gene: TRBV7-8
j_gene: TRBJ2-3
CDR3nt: TGTGCCAGCAGCTTATTGGGAGCGGGTAGCACAGATACGCAGTATTTT
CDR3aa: CASSLLGAGSTDTQYF

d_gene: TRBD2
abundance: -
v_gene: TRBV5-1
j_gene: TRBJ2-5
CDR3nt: TGCGCCAGCAGCTTGGGATCTTTACTAGCGGGATCCCAAGAGACCCAGTACTTC
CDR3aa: CASSLGSLLAGSQETQYF

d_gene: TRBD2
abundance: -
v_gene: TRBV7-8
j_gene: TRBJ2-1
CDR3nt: TGTGCCAGCAGCCCCGGGGGGGGTAGCGGCTCCTACAATGAGCAGTTCTTC
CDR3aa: CASSPGGGSGSYNEQFF

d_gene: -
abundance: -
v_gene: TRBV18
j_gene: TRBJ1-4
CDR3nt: TGTGCCAGCTCACCAGGCCCTAATGAAAAACTGTTTTTT
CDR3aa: CASSPGPNEKLFF

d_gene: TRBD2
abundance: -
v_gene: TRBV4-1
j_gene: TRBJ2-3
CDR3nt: TGCGCCAGCAGCCAACTACCGGGACTACGACGAAGCACAGATACGCAGTATTTT
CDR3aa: CASSQLPGLRRSTDTQYF

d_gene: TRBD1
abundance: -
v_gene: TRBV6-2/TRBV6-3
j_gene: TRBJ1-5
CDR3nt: TGTGCCAGCAGCCCCGGGACAGGGTATCAGCCCCAGCATTTT
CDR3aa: CASSPGTGYQPQHF

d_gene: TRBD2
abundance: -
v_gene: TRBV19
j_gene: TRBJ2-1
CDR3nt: TGTGCCAGTAGTATATCCGGGGCTAGCGGGAGGGGCCCTTACAATGAGCAGTTCTTC
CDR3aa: CASSISGASGRGPYNEQFF

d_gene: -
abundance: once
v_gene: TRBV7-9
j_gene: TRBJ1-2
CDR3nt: TGTGCCAGCAGCTTAAGTCCTGCAGCTAACTATGGCTACACCTTC
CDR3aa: CASSLSPAANYGYTF

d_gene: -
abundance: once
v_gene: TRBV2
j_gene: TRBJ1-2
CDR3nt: TGTGCCAGCAGTGACCCAGGGAAGGAGCGAGGCTACACCTTC
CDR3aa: CASSDPGKERGYTF

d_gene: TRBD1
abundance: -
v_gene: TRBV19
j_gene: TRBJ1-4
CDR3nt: TGTGCCAGTAGTCCACTGACGGGACAGGGGGATGAAAAACTGTTTTTT
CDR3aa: CASSPLTGQGDEKLFF

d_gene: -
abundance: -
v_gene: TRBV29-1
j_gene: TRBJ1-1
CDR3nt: TGCAGCGCCGTTGACACCCGAGGGACTGAAGCTTTCTTT
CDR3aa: CSAVDTRGTEAFF

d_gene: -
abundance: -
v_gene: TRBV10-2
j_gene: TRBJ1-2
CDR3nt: TGCGCCAGCAGGGGCAGTAACTATGGCTACACCTTC
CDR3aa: CASRGSNYGYTF

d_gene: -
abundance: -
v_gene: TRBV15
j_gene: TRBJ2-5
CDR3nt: TGTGCCACCAGCAGAGAAAGAGGTGTGGGCCAAGAGACCCAGTACTTC
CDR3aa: CATSRERGVGQETQYF

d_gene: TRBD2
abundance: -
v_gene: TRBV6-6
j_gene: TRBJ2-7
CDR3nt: TGTGCCAGCAGTAGTGCGGGGGTACCTCGGGAGCAGTACTTC
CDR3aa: CASSSAGVPREQYF

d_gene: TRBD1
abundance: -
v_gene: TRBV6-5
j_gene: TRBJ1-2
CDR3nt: TGTGCCAGTTTCAGGGGGCGAGAGTATGGCTACACCTTC
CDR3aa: CASFRGREYGYTF

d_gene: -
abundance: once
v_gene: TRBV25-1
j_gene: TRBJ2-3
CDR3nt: TGTGCCAGCGGTAGGAGGGGCACAGATACGCAGTATTTT
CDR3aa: CASGRRGTDTQYF

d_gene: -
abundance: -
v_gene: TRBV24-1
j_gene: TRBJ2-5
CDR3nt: TGTGCCACCAGTGATAGAGCGGAGGGGCCAAAAGAGACCCAGTACTTC
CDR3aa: CATSDRAEGPKETQYF

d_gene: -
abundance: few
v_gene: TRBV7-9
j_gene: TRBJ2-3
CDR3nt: TGTGCCAGCAGCTTAGTTCGGGATACGCAGTATTTT
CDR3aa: CASSLVRDTQYF

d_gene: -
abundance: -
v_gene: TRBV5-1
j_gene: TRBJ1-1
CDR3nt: TGCGCCAGCAGCCTAGGTGACGCTGAAGCTTTCTTT
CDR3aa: CASSLGDAEAFF

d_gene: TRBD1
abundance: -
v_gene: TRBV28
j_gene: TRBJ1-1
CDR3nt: TGTGCCAGCAGTCCAAGGACAGGGTCCATCACTGAAGCTTTCTTT
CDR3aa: CASSPRTGSITEAFF

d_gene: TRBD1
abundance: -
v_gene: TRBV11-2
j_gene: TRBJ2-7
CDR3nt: TGTGCCAGCAGCTTAACAGGGGCCGACGAGCAGTACTTC
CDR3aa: CASSLTGADEQYF

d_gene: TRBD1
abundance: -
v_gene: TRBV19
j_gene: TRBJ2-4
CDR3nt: TGTGCCAGTAGAGGGACAGGGATAGCCAAAAACATTCAGTACTTC
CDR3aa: CASRGTGIAKNIQYF

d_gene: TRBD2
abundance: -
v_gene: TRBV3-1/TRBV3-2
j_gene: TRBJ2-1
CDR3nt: TGTGCCAGCAGCCAGCAACTAGCGGGAGCAGGTGAGCAGTTCTTC
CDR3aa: CASSQQLAGAGEQFF

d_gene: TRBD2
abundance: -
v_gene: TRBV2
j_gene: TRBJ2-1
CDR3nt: TGTGCCAGCAGTTTACTAGCGGGGGGGCCCAATGAGCAGTTCTTC
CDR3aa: CASSLLAGGPNEQFF

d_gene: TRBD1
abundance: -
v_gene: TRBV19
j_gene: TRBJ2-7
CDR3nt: TGTGCCAGTAGTGGCCTTGCCGGGACAGGTCCGACCTACGAGCAGTACTTC
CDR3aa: CASSGLAGTGPTYEQYF

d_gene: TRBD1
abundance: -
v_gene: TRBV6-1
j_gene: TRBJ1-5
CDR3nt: TGTGCCAGCAGCCTGGACAGGGGGCGTAATCAGCCCCAGCATTTT
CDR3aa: CASSLDRGRNQPQHF